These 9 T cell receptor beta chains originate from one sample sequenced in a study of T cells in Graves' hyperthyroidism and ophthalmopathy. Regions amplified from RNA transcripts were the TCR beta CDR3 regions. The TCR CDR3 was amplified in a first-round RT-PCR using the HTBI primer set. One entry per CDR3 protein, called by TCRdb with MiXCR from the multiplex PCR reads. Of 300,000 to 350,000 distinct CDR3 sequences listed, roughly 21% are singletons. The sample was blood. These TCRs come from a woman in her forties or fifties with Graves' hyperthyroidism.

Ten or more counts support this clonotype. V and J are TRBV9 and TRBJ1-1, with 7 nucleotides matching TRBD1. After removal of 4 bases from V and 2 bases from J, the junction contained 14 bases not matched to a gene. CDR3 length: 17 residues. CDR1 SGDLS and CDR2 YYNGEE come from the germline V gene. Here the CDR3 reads CASSPVTGTNFNTEAFF. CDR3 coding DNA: TGTGCCAGCAGCCCTGTGACAGGGACGAATTTTAACACTGAAGCTTTCTTT.

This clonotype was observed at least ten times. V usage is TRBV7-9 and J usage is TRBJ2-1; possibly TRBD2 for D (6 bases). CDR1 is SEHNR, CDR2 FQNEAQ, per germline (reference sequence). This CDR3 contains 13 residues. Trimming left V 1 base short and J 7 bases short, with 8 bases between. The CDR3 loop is CASSLGTKNEQFF. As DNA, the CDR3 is TGTGCCAGCAGCTTAGGGACTAAGAATGAGCAGTTCTTC.

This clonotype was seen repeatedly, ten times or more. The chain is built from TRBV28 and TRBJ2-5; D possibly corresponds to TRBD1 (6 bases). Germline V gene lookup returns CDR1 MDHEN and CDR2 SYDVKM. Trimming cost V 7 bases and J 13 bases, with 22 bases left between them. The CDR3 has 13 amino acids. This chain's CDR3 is CASTDPGDKVLYF. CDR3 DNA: TGTGCCAGCACCGACCCCGGGGACAAAGTTCTGTACTTC.

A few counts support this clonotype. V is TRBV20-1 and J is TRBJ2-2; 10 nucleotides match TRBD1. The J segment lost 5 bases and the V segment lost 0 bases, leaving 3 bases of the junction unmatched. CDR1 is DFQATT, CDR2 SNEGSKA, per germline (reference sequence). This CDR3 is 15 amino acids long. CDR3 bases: TGCAGTGCTAGAGATGGGACAGGGGTGACCGGGGAGCTGTTTTTT. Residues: CSARDGTGVTGELFF.

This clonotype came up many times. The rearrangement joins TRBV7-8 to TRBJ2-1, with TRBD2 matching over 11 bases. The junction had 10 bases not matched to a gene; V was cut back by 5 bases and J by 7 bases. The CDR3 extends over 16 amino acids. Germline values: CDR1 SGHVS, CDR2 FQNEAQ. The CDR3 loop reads CASSPFLAGGMNEQFF. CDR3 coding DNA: TGTGCCAGCAGCCCCTTCCTAGCGGGGGGTATGAATGAGCAGTTCTTC.

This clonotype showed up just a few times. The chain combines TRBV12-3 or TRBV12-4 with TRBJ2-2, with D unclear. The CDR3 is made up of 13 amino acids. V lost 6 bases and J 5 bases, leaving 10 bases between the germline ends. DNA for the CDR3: TGTGCCAGCAGAGGCCCTATGACCGGGGAGCTGTTTTTT. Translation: CASRGPMTGELFF.

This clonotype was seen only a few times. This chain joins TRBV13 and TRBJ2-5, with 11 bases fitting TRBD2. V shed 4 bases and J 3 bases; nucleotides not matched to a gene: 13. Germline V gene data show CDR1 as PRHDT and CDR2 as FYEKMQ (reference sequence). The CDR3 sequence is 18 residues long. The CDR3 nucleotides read TGTGCCAGCAGCTCATTAAATCTAGCGGGAGGTAGCAAAGAGACCCAGTACTTC. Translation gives CASSSLNLAGGSKETQYF.

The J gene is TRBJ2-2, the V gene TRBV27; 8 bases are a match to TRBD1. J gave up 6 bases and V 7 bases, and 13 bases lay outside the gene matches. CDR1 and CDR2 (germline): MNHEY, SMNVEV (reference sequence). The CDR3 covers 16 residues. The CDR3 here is CASIDRGQGASGELFF. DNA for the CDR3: TGTGCCAGCATCGATCGGGGGCAGGGGGCATCCGGGGAGCTGTTTTTT.

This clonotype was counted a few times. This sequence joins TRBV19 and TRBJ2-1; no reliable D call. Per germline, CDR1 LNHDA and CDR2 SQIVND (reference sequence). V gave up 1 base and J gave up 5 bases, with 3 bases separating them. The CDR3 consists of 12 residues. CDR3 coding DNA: TGTGCCAGTAGTATAGGAGACAATGAGCAGTTCTTC. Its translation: CASSIGDNEQFF.